The following is a T cell receptor beta chain sequence with its context. The antigen is undetermined. Here immunoSEQ multiplex PCR was the method, and the copy in TCRdb shows in-frame clones only, minus some. The table includes some 180,000 clones, 80% to 95% detected once. This CDR3 contains 15 residues. The germline gives CDR1 SGHVS, CDR2 FNYEAQ. Trimming stripped 5 bases from V and 2 bases from J, with 16 bases between. The data derive from a study of T cell responses to AZD1222 COVID-19 vaccine. Study-level findings and limits: The donor group comprised mostly white British people and more females; the analysis possibly underestimated clonal diversity.

V and J are TRBV7-6 and TRBJ2-7; D possibly corresponds to TRBD1 (6 bases). This clonotype originated in an adult who received the AZD1222 COVID-19 vaccine. This sample comprised peripheral blood, obtained 28 days after the second AZD1222 dose. CDR3 DNA: TGTGCCAGCAGCCTCACTGGACAGACAGCCTACGAGCAGTACTTC. It specifies CASSLTGQTAYEQYF.